This TCR beta chain was documented in a study of T cell changes during pregnancy in multiple sclerosis. The junction had 12 bases not matched to a gene; V was cut back by 6 bases and J by 2 bases. This CDR3 is 16 amino acids long. CDR1 and CDR2 (germline): SNHLY, FYNNEI. Produced via immunoSEQ multiplex PCR; TCRdb's table is partial and in-frame only. The sample has 39,000 or so clones; about 92% are singletons. This clonotype was sampled from a female donor with multiple sclerosis, enrolled in a pregnancy study. The gene calls are TRBV2 and TRBJ2-7; the match to TRBD1 covers 8 bases. The source material was CD8+ T cells from peripheral blood mononuclear cells, sampled in the first trimester of pregnancy. In DNA, the CDR3 is TGTGCCAGCAGGGGGGACCGGACAGGGATCACCTACGAGCAGTACTTC. Protein product: CASRGDRTGITYEQYF.